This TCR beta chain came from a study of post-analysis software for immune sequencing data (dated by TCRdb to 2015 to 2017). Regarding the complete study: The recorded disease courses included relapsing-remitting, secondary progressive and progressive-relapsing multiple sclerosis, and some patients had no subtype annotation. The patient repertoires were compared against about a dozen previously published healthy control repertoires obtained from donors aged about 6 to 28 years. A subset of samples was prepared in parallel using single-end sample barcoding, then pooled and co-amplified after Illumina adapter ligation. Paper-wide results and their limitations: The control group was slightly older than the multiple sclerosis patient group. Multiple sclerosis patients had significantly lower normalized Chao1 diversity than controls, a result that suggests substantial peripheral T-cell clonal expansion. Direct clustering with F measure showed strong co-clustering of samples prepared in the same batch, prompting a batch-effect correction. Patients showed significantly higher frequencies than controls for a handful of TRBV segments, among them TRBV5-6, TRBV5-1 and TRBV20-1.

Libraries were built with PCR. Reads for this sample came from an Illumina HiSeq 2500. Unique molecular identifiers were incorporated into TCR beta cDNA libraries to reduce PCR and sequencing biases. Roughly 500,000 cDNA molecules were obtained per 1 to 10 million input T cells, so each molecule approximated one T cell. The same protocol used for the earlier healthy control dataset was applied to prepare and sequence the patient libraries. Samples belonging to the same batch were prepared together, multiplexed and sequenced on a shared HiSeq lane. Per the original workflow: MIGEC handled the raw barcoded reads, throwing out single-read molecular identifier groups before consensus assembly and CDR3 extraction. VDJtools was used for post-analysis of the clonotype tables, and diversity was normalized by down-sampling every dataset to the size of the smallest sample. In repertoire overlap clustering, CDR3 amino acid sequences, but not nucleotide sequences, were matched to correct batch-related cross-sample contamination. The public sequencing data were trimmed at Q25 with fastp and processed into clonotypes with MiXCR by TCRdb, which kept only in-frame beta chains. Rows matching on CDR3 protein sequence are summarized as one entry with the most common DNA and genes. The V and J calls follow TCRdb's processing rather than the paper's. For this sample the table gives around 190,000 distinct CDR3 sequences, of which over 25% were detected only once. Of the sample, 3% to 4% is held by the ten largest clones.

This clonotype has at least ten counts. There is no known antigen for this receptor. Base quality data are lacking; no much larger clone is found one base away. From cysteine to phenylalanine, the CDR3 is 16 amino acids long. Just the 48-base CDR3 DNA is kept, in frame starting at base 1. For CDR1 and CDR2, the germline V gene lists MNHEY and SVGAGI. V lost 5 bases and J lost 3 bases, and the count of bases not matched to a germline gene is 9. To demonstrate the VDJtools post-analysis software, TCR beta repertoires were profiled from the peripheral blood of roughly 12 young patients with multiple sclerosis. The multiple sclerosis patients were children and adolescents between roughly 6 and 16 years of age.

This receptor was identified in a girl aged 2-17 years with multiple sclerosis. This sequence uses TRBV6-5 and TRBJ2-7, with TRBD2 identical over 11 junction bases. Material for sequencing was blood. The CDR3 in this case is CASSRLGLADIYEQYF. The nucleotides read TGTGCCAGCAGTCGACTGGGACTAGCGGATATCTACGAGCAGTACTTC.